This TCR beta chain was obtained from a study of cytomegalovirus exposure and HLA in healthy donors. All the people who gave samples were healthy bone marrow donors. This PCR relied on a set of 60 Vbeta primers and 13 Jbeta primers. Clones were read by immunoSEQ multiplex PCR, and TCRdb kept only the in-frame ones, dropping some. Here the sample spans 150,000 to 200,000 clones, 80% being singletons. V lost 4 bases, J lost 8 bases, and 14 bases stayed unmatched. This CDR3 region has 16 residues. In germline, CDR1 is SGHTA, CDR2 FQGNSA. This clone has just a few counts. Sequences were obtained from PBMCs. This sequence joins TRBV7-2 and TRBJ1-2, with 9 bases that match TRBD1. The TCR sequence derives from a woman in her 50s in good health and CMV-seropositive. CDR3 DNA: TGTGCCAGCAGCTATAGGGGACAGGGTGTTCGTGGGGGCTACACCTTC. This sequence encodes CASSYRGQGVRGGYTF.